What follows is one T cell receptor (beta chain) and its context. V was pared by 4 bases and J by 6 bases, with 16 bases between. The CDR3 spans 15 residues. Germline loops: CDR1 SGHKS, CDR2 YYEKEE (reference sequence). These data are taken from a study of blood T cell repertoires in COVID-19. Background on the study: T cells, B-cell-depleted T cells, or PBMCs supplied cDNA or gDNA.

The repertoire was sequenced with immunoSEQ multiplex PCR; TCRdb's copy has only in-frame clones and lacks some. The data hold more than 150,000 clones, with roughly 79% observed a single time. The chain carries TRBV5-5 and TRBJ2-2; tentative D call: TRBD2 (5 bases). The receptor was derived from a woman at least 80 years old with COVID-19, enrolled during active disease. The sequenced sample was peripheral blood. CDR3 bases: TGTGCCAGCAGCCACCTTTTGCCGGAGGCCGGGGAGCTGTTTTTT. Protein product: CASSHLLPEAGELFF.